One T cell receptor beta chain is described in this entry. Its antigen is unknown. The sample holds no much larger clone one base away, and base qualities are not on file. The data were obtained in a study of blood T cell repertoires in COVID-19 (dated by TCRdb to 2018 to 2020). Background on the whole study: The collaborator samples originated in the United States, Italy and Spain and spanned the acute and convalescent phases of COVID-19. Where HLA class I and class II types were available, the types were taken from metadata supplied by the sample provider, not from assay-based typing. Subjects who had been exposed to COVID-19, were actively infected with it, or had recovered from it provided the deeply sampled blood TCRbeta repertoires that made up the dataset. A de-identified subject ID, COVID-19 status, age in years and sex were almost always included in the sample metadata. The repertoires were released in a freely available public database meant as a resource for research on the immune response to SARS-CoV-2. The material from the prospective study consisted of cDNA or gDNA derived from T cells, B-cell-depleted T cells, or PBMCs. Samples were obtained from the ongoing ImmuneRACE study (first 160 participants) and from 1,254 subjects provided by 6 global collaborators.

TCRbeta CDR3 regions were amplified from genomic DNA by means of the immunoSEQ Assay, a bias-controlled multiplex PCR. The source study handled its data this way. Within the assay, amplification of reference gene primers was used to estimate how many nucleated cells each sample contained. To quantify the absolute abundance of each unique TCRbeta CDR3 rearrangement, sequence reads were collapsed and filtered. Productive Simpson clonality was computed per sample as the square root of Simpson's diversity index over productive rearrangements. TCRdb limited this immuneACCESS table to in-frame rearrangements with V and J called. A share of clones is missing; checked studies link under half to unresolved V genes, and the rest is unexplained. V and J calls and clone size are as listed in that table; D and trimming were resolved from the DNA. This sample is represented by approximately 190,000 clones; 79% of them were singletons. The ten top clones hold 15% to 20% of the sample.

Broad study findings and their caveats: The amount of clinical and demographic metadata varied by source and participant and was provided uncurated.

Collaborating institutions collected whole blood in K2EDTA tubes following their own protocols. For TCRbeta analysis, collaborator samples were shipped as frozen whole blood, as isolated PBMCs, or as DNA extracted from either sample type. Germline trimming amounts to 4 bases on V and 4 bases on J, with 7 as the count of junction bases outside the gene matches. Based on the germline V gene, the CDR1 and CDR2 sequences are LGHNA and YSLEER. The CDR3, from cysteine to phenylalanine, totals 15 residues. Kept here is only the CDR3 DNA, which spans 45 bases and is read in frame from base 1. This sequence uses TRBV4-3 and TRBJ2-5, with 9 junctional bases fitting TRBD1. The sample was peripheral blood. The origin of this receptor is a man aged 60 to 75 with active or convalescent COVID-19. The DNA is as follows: TGCGCCAGCAGCCGCGAGGGACAGGGCCGAGAGACCCAGTACTTC. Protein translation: CASSREGQGRETQYF.